This T cell receptor beta chain was sequenced for a study of cytomegalovirus exposure and HLA in healthy donors. Regarding the study as a whole: A missense variant in DCLRE1C was later tied to TCR beta V- and J-gene trimming. Earlier analysis found most TCR beta V segments productive about 90% or about 30% of the time. TRBV6-2, TRBV6-3 and some other V segments were unresolvable in 87-base-pair reads. Some public TCRs appeared in many individuals, while most sequences were rare.

The PCR employed 60 Vbeta primers together with 13 Jbeta primers. This table comes from immunoSEQ multiplex PCR, and its TCRdb copy is limited to in-frame clones, with some not included. Recorded for this sample: about 74,000 clones. As to this clone: The antigen is unknown.

CDR1 and CDR2 from the germline V gene are MGHRA and YSYEKL. CDR3 length: 14 residues. With 1 base removed from V and 0 bases from J, the gap between germline ends came to 4 bases. The specimen was PBMCs. This TCR was recovered from a female donor in good health and CMV-seropositive. The rearrangement uses TRBV4-1 and TRBJ2-1, with D unresolved. This chain's CDR3 is CASSQGSSYNEQFF. The DNA of the CDR3 is TGCGCCAGCAGCCAAGGGAGCTCCTACAATGAGCAGTTCTTC.